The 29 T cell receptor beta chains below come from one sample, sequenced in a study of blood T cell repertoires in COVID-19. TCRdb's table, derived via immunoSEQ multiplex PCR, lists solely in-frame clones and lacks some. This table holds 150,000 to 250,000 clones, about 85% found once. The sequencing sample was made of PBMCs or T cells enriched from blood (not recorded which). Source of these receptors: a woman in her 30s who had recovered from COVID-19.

In DNA form, the CDR3 reads TGCGCCAGCAAAGCGGGAGCCACAGATACGCAGTATTTT. Translated: CASKAGATDTQYF. This chain joins TRBV5-1 and TRBJ2-3, with 8 positions matching TRBD2. Trimming removed 6 bases from V and 2 bases from J; junction bases left unmatched: 2. CDR3 length: 13 amino acids. Germline CDR1 reads SGHRS; CDR2 reads YFSETQ.

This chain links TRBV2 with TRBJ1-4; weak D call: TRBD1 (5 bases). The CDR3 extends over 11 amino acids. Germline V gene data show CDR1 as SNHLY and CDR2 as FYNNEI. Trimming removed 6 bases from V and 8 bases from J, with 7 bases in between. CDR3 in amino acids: CASSGGEKLFF. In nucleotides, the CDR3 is TGTGCCAGCAGCGGGGGGGAAAAACTGTTTTTT.

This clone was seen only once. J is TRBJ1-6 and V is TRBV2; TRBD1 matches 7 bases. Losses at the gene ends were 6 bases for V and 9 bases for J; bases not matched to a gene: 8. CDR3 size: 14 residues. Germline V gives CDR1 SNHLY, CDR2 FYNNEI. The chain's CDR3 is CASRGGQDGSPLHF. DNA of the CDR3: TGTGCCAGCAGAGGAGGACAGGACGGTTCACCCCTCCACTTT. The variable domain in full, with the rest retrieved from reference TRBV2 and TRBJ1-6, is EPEVTQTPSHQVTQMGQEVILRCVPISNHLYFYWYRQILGQKVEFLVSFYNNEISEKSEIFDDQFSVERPDGSNFTLKIRSTKLEDSAMYFCASRGGQDGSPLHFGNGTRLTVT.

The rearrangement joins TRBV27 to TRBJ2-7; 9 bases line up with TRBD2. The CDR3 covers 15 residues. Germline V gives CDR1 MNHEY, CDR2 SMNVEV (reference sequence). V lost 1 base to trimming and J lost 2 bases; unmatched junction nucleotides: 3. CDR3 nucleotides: TGTGCCAGCAGTTTATTTGGCGGGAGGGCCTACGAGCAGTACTTC. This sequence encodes CASSLFGGRAYEQYF.

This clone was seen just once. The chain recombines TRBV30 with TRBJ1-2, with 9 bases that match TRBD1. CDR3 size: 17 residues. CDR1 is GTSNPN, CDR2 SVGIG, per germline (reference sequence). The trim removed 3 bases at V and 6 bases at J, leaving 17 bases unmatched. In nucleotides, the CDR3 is TGTGCCTGGAGCCCGGGTCAGTCGAGGGACAGGGTCCATGGCTACACCTTC. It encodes CAWSPGQSRDRVHGYTF.

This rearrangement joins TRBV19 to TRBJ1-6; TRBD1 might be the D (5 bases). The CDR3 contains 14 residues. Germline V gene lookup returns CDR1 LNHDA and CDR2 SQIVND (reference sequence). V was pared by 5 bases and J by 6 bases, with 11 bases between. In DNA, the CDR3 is TGTGCCAGTAGTGACGACAGCCTTAATTCACCCCTCCACTTT. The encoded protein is CASSDDSLNSPLHF.

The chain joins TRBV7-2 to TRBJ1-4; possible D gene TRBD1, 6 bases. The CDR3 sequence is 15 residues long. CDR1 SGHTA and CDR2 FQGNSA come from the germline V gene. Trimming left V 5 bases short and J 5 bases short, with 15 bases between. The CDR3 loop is CASSDQTGINEKLFF. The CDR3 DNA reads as TGTGCCAGCAGCGATCAAACAGGGATCAATGAAAAACTGTTTTTT.

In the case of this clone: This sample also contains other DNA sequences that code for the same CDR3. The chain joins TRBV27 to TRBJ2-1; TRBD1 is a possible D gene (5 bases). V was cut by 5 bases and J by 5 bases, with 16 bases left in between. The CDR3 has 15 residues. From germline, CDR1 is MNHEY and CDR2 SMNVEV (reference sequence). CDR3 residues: CASSPLDRDDNEQFF. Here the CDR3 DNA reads TGTGCCAGCAGTCCGCTAGACAGAGATGACAATGAGCAGTTCTTC.

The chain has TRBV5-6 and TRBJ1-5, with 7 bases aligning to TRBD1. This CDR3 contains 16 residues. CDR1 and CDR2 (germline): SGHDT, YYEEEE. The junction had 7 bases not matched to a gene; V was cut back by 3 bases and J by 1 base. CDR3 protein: CASSSRSTGSNQPQHF. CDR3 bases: TGTGCCAGCAGCTCAAGGTCGACAGGGAGCAATCAGCCCCAGCATTTT.

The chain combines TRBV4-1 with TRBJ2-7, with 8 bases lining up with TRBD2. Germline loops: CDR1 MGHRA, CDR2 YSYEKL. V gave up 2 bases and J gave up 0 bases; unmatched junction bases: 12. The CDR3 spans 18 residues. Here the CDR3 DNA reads TGCGCCAGCAGCCAAAACTCGCTGCGGGGGGAATTCTCCTACGAGCAGTACTTC. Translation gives CASSQNSLRGEFSYEQYF.

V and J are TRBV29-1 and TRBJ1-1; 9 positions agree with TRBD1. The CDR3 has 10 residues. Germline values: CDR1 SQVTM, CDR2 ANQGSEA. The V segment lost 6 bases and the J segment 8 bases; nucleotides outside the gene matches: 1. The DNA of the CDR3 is TGCAGCGTAGGACAGGGGGAAGCTTTCTTT. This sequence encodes CSVGQGEAFF.

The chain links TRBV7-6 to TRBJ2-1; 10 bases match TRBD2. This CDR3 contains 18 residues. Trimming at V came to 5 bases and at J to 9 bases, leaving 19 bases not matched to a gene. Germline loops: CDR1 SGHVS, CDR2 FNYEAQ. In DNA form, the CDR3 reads TGTGCCAGCAGCCGAATCCCCAGCGGGGGGGGTCGGCGGGGTGAGCAGTTCTTC. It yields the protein CASSRIPSGGGRRGEQFF.

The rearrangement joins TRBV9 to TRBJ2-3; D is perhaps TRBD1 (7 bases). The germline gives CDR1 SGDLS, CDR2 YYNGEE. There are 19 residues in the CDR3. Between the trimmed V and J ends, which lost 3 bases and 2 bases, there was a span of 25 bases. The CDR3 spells CASSETPFRGDRSTDTQYF. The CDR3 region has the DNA TGTGCCAGCAGCGAGACGCCCTTTAGGGGGGACAGATCCACAGATACGCAGTATTTT.

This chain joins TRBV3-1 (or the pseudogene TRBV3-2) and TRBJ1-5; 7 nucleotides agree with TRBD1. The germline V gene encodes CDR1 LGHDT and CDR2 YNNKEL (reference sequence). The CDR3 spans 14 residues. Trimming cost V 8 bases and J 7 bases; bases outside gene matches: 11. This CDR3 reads CASGSDRVNQPQHF. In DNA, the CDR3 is TGTGCCAGCGGATCCGACAGGGTCAACCAGCCCCAGCATTTT.

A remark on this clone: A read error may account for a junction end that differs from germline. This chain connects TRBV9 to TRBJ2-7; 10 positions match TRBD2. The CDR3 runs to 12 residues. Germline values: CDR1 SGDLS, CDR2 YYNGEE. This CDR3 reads CARSGGGYEQYF. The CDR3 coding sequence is TGTGCCCGCAGCGGGGGGGGCTACGAGCAGTACTTC.

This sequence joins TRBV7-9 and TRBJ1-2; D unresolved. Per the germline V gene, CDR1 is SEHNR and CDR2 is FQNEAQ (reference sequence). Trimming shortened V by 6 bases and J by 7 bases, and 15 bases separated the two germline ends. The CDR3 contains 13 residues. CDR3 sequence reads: CASSRSKSVGYTF. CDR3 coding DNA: TGTGCCAGCAGTCGATCCAAGAGTGTTGGCTACACCTTC.

CDR3 residues: CASSPRDRGPGELFF. The CDR3 DNA is TGTGCCAGCAGCCCGCGGGACAGGGGGCCCGGGGAGCTGTTTTTT. This chain links TRBV3-1 (or the pseudogene TRBV3-2) with TRBJ2-2; 12 nucleotides match TRBD1. V lost 4 bases, J lost 6 bases, and 3 bases stayed unmatched. The CDR3 is 15 residues long. Germline CDR1 and CDR2: LGHDT and YNNKEL (reference sequence).

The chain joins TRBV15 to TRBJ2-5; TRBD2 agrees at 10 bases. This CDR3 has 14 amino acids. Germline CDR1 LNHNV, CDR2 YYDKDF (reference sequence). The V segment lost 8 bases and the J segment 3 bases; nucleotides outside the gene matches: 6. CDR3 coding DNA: TGTGCCACCGACCCCGGGACTAGCGAAGAGACCCAGTACTTC. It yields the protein CATDPGTSEETQYF.

Here the CDR3 DNA reads TGTGCCAGCAGCGGAAGACAGGGGGGGAACACTGAAGCTTTCTTT. It encodes CASSGRQGGNTEAFF. V usage is TRBV11-3 and J usage is TRBJ1-1; the match to TRBD1 covers 9 bases. CDR1 is SGHNT and CDR2 is YENEEA in the germline V gene. V dropped 5 bases and J dropped 1; count of bases not matched to a gene: 5. The CDR3 has 15 amino acids. Based on the CDR3 plus reference TRBV11-3 and TRBJ1-1, the full variable domain is EAGVVQSPRYKIIEKKQPVAFWCNPISGHNTLYWYLQNLGQGPELLIRYENEEAVDDSQLPKDRFSAERLKGVDSTLKIQPAELGDSAVYLCASSGRQGGNTEAFFGQGTRLTVV.

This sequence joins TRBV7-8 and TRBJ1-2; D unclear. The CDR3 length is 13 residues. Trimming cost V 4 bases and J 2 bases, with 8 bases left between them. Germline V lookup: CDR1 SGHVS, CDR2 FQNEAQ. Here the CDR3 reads CASSSLQNYGYTF. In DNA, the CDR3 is TGTGCCAGCAGCTCCCTCCAGAACTATGGCTACACCTTC.

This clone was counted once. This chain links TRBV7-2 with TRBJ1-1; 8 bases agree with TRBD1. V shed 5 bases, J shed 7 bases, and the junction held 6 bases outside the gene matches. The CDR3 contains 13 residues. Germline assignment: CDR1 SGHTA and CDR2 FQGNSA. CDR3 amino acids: CASSKDREIEAFF. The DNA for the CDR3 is TGTGCCAGCAGCAAGGACAGGGAGATTGAAGCTTTCTTT. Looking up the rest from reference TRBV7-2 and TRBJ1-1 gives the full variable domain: GAGVSQSPSNKVTEKGKDVELRCDPISGHTALYWYRQSLGQGLEFLIYFQGNSAPDKSGLPSDRFSAERTGGSVSTLTIQRTQQEDSAVYLCASSKDREIEAFFGQGTRLTVV.

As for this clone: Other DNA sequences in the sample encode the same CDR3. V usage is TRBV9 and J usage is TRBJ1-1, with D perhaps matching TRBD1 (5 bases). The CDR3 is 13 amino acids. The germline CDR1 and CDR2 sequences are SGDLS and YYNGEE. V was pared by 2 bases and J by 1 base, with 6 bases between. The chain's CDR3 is CASSVTGNTEAFF. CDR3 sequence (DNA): TGTGCCAGCAGCGTTACAGGGAACACTGAAGCTTTCTTT.

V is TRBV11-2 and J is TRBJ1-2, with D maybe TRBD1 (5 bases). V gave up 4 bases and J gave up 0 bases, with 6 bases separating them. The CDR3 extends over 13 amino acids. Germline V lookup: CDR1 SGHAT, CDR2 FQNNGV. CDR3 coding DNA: TGTGCCAGCAGCTCACAGGCTAACTATGGCTACACCTTC. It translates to CASSSQANYGYTF.

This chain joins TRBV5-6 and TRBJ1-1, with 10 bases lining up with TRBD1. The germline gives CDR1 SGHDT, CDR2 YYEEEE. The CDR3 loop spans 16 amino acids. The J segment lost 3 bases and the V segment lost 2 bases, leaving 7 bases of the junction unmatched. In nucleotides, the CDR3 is TGTGCCAGCAGCTTCGGGACAGGGGTTGGGGACACTGAAGCTTTCTTT. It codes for CASSFGTGVGDTEAFF.

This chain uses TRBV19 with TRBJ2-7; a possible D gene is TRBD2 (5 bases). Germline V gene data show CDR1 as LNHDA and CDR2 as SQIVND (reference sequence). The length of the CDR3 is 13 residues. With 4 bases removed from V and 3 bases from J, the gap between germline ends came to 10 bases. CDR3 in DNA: TGTGCCAGTAGTACCCGGGAAAACTACGAGCAGTACTTC. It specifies CASSTRENYEQYF.

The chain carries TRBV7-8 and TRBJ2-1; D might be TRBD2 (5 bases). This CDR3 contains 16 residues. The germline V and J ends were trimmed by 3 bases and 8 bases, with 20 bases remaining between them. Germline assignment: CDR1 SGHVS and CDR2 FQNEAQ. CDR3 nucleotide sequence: TGTGCCAGCAGCTTTCTTTCGGACTCCTACTTGGATGAGCAGTTCTTC. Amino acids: CASSFLSDSYLDEQFF.

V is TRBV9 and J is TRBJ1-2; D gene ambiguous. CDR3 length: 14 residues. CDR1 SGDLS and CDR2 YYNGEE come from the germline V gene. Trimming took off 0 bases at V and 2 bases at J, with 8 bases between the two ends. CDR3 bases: TGTGCCAGCAGCGTAGGGGAGGGCAACTATGGCTACACCTTC. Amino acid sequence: CASSVGEGNYGYTF.

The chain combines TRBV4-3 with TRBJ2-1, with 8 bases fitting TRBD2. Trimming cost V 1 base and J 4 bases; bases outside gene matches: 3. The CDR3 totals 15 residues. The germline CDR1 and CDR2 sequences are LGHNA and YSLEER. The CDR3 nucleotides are TGCGCCAGCAGCCAAGGCCTAGCGGGTTACAATGAGCAGTTCTTC. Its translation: CASSQGLAGYNEQFF.

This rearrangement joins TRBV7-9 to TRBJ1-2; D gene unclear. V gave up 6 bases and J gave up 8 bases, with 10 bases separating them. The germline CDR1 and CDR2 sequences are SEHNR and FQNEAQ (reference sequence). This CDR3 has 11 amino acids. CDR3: CASSLDWGYTF. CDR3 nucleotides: TGTGCCAGCAGTTTGGACTGGGGCTACACCTTC.